Listed below are T cell receptor beta chains from one sample, sequenced in a study of shared T cell receptors in the human thymus. Using immunoSEQ multiplex PCR, the repertoire was profiled, and TCRdb retains in-frame clones only, with some absent. This repertoire shows about 660,000 clones, 88% found once; its top ten account for around 0.0099%. These sequences were also reported in another study, on human thymus T cells.

The sample consisted of thymocytes. These receptors were collected from a boy in the first two years of life with a congenital heart defect. The CDR3 runs from the conserved cysteine through the conserved F or W. The D gene is left open where the match is weak. Some rows have no size entry. The others give once, few or many, or a class for an expanded clone.

TRBV7-9	NA	TRBJ2-7	TRBD1	TGTGCCAGCAGCTACGACAGGGGCCCCTACGAGCAGTACTTC	CASSYDRGPYEQYF
TRBV28	NA	TRBJ2-4	NA	TGTGCCAGCAGACCCACAGGGACCAAAAACATTCAGTACTTC	CASRPTGTKNIQYF
TRBV11-2	NA	TRBJ1-2	NA	TGTGCCAGCAGCCCTCGGACATGGGAAACTTCTAACTATGGCTACACCTTC	CASSPRTWETSNYGYTF
TRBV27	NA	TRBJ2-7	TRBD2	TGTGCCAGCAGTTCCTATAACGGAGCGGGAGGTATCGAGCAGTACTTC	CASSSYNGAGGIEQYF
TRBV4-3	NA	TRBJ2-7	TRBD1	TGCGCCAGCAGCCAAGATGCCGCGGGGACAGGGTTATGGGAGCAGTACTTC	CASSQDAAGTGLWEQYF
TRBV10-1	once	TRBJ2-1	TRBD2	TGCGCCAGCAGTGAGGGCGGGAGAGACTACAATGAGCAGTTCTTC	CASSEGGRDYNEQFF
TRBV18	few	TRBJ1-2	TRBD1	TGTGCCAGCTCCCCTAAGGGGGCTGGGAATGGCTACACCTTC	CASSPKGAGNGYTF
TRBV27	NA	TRBJ1-5	NA	TGTGCCAGCAGTTCAGGGGCGGGGGATCAGCCCCAGCATTTT	CASSSGAGDQPQHF
TRBV7-2	once	TRBJ1-5	TRBD1	TGTGCCAGCAGCTTAGTAGGGGGACAGACTAATAGCAATCAGCCCCAGCATTTT	CASSLVGGQTNSNQPQHF
TRBV9	NA	TRBJ2-2	TRBD2	TGTGCCAGCAGTGGGTACTTCACGGGCGGGAGCTTGGACGGGGAGCTGTTTTTT	CASSGYFTGGSLDGELFF
TRBV28	NA	TRBJ2-2	TRBD1	TGTGCCAGCAGTTTAAGAGAGACAGGGGGGGACACCGGGGAGCTGTTTTTT	CASSLRETGGDTGELFF
TRBV7-7	once	TRBJ2-1	TRBD2	TGTGCTAGCAGCCCACGGGCGGGAGTGAACAATGAGCAGTTCTTC	CASSPRAGVNNEQFF
TRBV7-9	few	TRBJ2-1	NA	TGTGCCAGCAGCCTAGGGGACACCCGGTTGTTCTTC	CASSLGDTRLFF
TRBV19	NA	TRBJ2-3	NA	TGTGCCAGTAGTATCAGGGGGGCCGCAGATACGCAGTATTTT	CASSIRGAADTQYF
TRBV30	NA	TRBJ2-3	NA	TGTGCCTGGAGTGTAACACAGGGTTGGACAGATACGCAGTATTTT	CAWSVTQGWTDTQYF
TRBV4-3	NA	TRBJ2-2	TRBD1	TGCGCCAGCAGCCAAGCCGGACCAGACAGGGAAGACGGAGTAAACACCGGGGAGCTGTTTTTT	CASSQAGPDREDGVNTGELFF
TRBV19	NA	TRBJ1-5	TRBD1	TGTGCCAGTAGTATAAAAAGATTGGGACAGGGAAGTCAGCCCCAGCATTTT	CASSIKRLGQGSQPQHF
TRBV6-5	NA	TRBJ2-1	TRBD2	TGTGCCAGCAACCGAGCGGGACTAGAGGTTGAGCAGTTCTTC	CASNRAGLEVEQFF
TRBV6-4	NA	TRBJ1-6	TRBD1	TGTGCCAGCAGCGCCGGGACAGGGCACAATTCACCCCTCCACTTT	CASSAGTGHNSPLHF
TRBV5-6	NA	TRBJ2-3	TRBD1	TGTGCCAGCAGCTTGGACAGGGGCATTAGCACAGATACGCAGTATTTT	CASSLDRGISTDTQYF
TRBV6-1	few	TRBJ2-6	TRBD1	TGTGCCAGCAGTGACCCGGGACAGTCTGGGGCCAACGTCCTGACTTTC	CASSDPGQSGANVLTF
TRBV10-2	once	TRBJ2-5	NA	TGCGCCAGCAAGCGGGAGACCCAGTACTTC	CASKRETQYF
TRBV5-1	NA	TRBJ2-2	TRBD2	TGCGCCAGCAGCTTGGCTGGGACTAGCGGGAGCCGGGAGCTGTTTTTT	CASSLAGTSGSRELFF
TRBV4-3	NA	TRBJ2-3	NA	TGCGCCAGCAGCCGATCTACTAGGCATAGCACAGATACGCAGTATTTT	CASSRSTRHSTDTQYF
TRBV15	once	TRBJ2-1	NA	TGTGCCACCAGCAGAGTCGAGGTGATAGTATCCAACAATGAGCAGTTCTTC	CATSRVEVIVSNNEQFF
TRBV6-1	NA	TRBJ2-5	TRBD2	TGTGCCAGCAACCTGGGCGGGGGGGGTGAGACCCAGTACTTC	CASNLGGGGETQYF
TRBV6-1	NA	TRBJ2-7	NA	TGTGCCAGCAGTGAAGTGGGGGGGCCCTACGAGCAGTACTTC	CASSEVGGPYEQYF
TRBV7-2	NA	TRBJ1-2	TRBD1	TGTGCCAGCAGCTTAGAGGACAGGGTTAACTATGGCTACACCTTC	CASSLEDRVNYGYTF
TRBV4-1	NA	TRBJ2-1	TRBD2	TGCGCCAGCAGCCAAGATTACATGGGACTAGCGGGAGACAGCTCCTACAATGAGCAGTTCTTC	CASSQDYMGLAGDSSYNEQFF
TRBV11-3	NA	TRBJ2-5	TRBD2	TGTGCCAGCAGCTTAGTTGGTAGCGGGACGTGGCAAGAGACCCAGTACTTC	CASSLVGSGTWQETQYF
TRBV6-5	NA	TRBJ2-5	NA	TGTGCCAGCAGTTACTCGAACGGGGATATGGAGACCCAGTACTTC	CASSYSNGDMETQYF
TRBV7-3	NA	TRBJ2-3	TRBD2	TGTGCCAGCAGCGACCGATCCACTAGCGGGAGAACAGATACGCAGTATTTT	CASSDRSTSGRTDTQYF
TRBV4-1	NA	TRBJ2-2	NA	TGCGCCAGCAGCCAAGATTTAAGGACAGTGAACACCGGGGAGCTGTTTTTT	CASSQDLRTVNTGELFF
TRBV7-3	NA	TRBJ2-1	NA	TGTGCCAGCAGCTTACAGGGGACAGAGCAGTTCTTC	CASSLQGTEQFF
TRBV14	NA	TRBJ2-7	NA	TGTGCCAGCAGCCAAGGGCAGACCTACGAGCAGTACTTC	CASSQGQTYEQYF
TRBV10-3	NA	TRBJ2-7	NA	TGTGCCATCAGTGAGGGGACAACCGAGCAGTACTTC	CAISEGTTEQYF
TRBV5-6	NA	TRBJ2-7	TRBD1	TGTGCCAGCAGCTTGGGTTCCGGGACAGGCCTTTTCTACGAGCAGTACTTC	CASSLGSGTGLFYEQYF
TRBV5-1	NA	TRBJ2-7	TRBD2	TGCGCCAGCAGCTTGGGGCGTCTGCGGGAGGGGGACTACGAGCAGTACTTC	CASSLGRLREGDYEQYF
TRBV15	NA	TRBJ1-2	NA	TGTGCCACCAGCAGAGAGAGACAGGAAAGCACCTTC	CATSRERQESTF
TRBV29-1	few	TRBJ2-1	TRBD2	TGCAGCGTTGACGGGCGGGAGGCTTACAATGAGCAGTTCTTC	CSVDGREAYNEQFF
TRBV4-1	NA	TRBJ2-7	NA	TGCGCCAGCAGCCAACCTTACGAGGACGAGCAGTACTTC	CASSQPYEDEQYF
TRBV12-5	NA	TRBJ1-1	NA	TGTGCTACCCATGGGAGGGCAGGACCGAACACTGAAGCTTTCTTT	CATHGRAGPNTEAFF
TRBV4-3	NA	TRBJ2-7	TRBD1	TGCGCCAGCAGCCAGTGGGACAGGGGGGCCCGGGAGCGCTACGAGCAGTACTTC	CASSQWDRGARERYEQYF
TRBV10-3	NA	TRBJ1-1	TRBD1	TGTGCCATCAGGGATCAGGGGGAGTATACTGAAGCTTTCTTT	CAIRDQGEYTEAFF
TRBV7-6	NA	TRBJ2-2	TRBD1	TGTGCCAGCGGGACAGGGGGCAACACCGGGGAGCTGTTTTTT	CASGTGGNTGELFF
TRBV28	NA	TRBJ1-5	TRBD1	TGTGCCAGCGGCTGGGGGACAGGGCGACCTCAGCCCCAGCATTTT	CASGWGTGRPQPQHF
TRBV18	NA	TRBJ2-3	NA	TGTGCCAGCTCGGAGAAAGAGCTCTTTAGCACAGATACGCAGTATTTT	CASSEKELFSTDTQYF
TRBV5-1	few	TRBJ2-1	TRBD2	TGCGCCAGCAGCTCAACTAGCGGGGAAAAAGGAAATGAGCAGTTCTTC	CASSSTSGEKGNEQFF
TRBV30	NA	TRBJ2-7	TRBD2	TGTGCCTGGAGTGTACAACTAGCGGGAGACGTGCAGTACTTC	CAWSVQLAGDVQYF
TRBV2	once	TRBJ2-7	NA	TGTGCCAGCAGTGAAGTGGGCGGGATCGACTACGAGCAGTACTTC	CASSEVGGIDYEQYF
TRBV29-1	NA	TRBJ2-5	NA	TGCAGCGTTGAAGATAAGGGGGGGTTTGTAGAGACCCAGTACTTC	CSVEDKGGFVETQYF
TRBV5-4	NA	TRBJ2-1	TRBD2	TGTGCCAGCAGCTTGATTATGACTAGCGGTTACAATGAGCAGTTCTTC	CASSLIMTSGYNEQFF